Listed here are 16 T cell receptor beta chains from one sample, sequenced in a study of T cells in Graves' hyperthyroidism and ophthalmopathy. Amplification of TCR beta CDR3 regions used RNA as the template. First-round RT-PCR of the TCR CDR3 relied on the HTBI primer set. TCRdb re-derived calls from the multiplex PCR reads in MiXCR, one entry per CDR3 protein. The sample yields 150,000 or so distinct CDR3 sequences, less than 25% seen once. The sequenced sample was blood. Every receptor here comes from a woman in her forties or fifties with Graves' hyperthyroidism that later progressed to Graves' ophthalmopathy.

Many counts were recorded for this clonotype. This rearrangement joins TRBV30 to TRBJ1-3, with D unclear. V shed 5 bases and J shed 1 base, with 15 bases lying between them. The CDR3 is made up of 15 amino acids. CDR1 and CDR2 (germline): GTSNPN, SVGIG (reference sequence). In DNA form, the CDR3 reads TGTGCCTGGCAAATAGACGGCTCTTCTGGAAACACCATATATTTT. Translating gives CAWQIDGSSGNTIYF. The full variable domain, with the rest looked up from reference TRBV30 and TRBJ1-3, is SQTIHQWPATLVQPVGSPLSLECTVEGTSNPNLYWYRQAAGRGLQLLFYSVGIGQISSEVPQNLSASRPQDRQFILSSKKLLLSDSGFYLCAWQIDGSSGNTIYFGEGSWLTVV.

This clonotype was recorded many times. This rearrangement joins TRBV3-1 to TRBJ2-5; no reliable D call. Trimming removed 1 base at V and 1 base at J, with 7 bases between. This CDR3 is built from 14 residues. Looked up from germline, CDR1 is LGHDT and CDR2 is YNNKEL (reference sequence). The CDR3 is CASSQALLQETQYF. CDR3 DNA: TGTGCCAGCAGCCAAGCGCTCCTCCAAGAGACCCAGTACTTC.

This clonotype was counted at least ten times. J is TRBJ2-7 and V is TRBV7-9; D is unresolved. Trimming cost V 8 bases and J 3 bases, with 8 bases left between them. The CDR3 runs to 11 residues. The germline V gene has CDR1 SEHNR and CDR2 FQNEAQ (reference sequence). The CDR3 sequence is CASGINYEQYF. CDR3 DNA sequence: TGTGCCAGCGGAATAAACTACGAGCAGTACTTC.

The V call is TRBV5-5, the J call TRBJ2-7; 7 nucleotides agree with TRBD1. There are 15 residues in the CDR3. V was clipped by 4 bases and J by 2 bases; unmatched bases: 9. Germline loops: CDR1 SGHKS, CDR2 YYEKEE (reference sequence). As DNA, the CDR3 is TGTGCCAGCAGCCGCCGGAGACAGGGCCCCTACGAGCAGTACTTC. Translated, it gives CASSRRRQGPYEQYF.

This clonotype came up many times. The chain is built from TRBV2 and TRBJ2-5; 15 nucleotides align to TRBD2. CDR3 length equals 17 residues. The J segment lost 0 bases and the V segment lost 6 bases, leaving 5 bases of the junction unmatched. Germline lookup yields CDR1 SNHLY and CDR2 FYNNEI. Here the CDR3 DNA reads TGTGCCAGCAGCAGAGGGACTAGCGGGAGGTACCAAGAGACCCAGTACTTC. This codes for CASSRGTSGRYQETQYF.

Concerning this clonotype itself: It may be a read error: a sequence one base away is much more abundant. This chain joins TRBV6-2 or TRBV6-3 and TRBJ1-2; TRBD1 matches 9 bases. This CDR3 has 15 amino acids. Germline CDR1 reads MNHEY; CDR2 reads SVGEGT. Here the CDR3 reads CASSPSRDRVVGYPF. The CDR3, as DNA: TGTGCCAGCAGCCCCAGCCGGGACAGGGTGGTTGGCTACCCCTTC.

This clonotype was observed a few times. The chain is built from TRBV20-1 and TRBJ1-4; 7 positions agree with TRBD1. V trimming: 6 bases; J trimming: 6 bases; junction bases outside the gene matches: 16. The CDR3 has 16 residues. Germline assignment: CDR1 DFQATT and CDR2 SNEGSKA (reference sequence). CDR3 residues: CSAPRPTGVSYEKLFF. CDR3 sequence (DNA): TGCAGTGCCCCTAGGCCCACAGGGGTTAGTTATGAAAAACTGTTTTTT.

Comment on this clonotype: The junction and the germline gene differ at one end; a read error may be behind it. J is TRBJ1-2 and V is TRBV2, with 9 bases that match TRBD1. Germline V gene lookup returns CDR1 SNHLY and CDR2 FYNNEI. CDR3 length: 13 residues. DNA of the CDR3: TGTGCCAGCAGTCGGGACAGGGAGAATGGCTACATCTTC. This sequence encodes CASSRDRENGYIF.

Of note for this clonotype: A much larger clone lies a single base off, so this may be a read error. The chain has TRBV7-2 and TRBJ2-3, with a tentative D call TRBD1 (6 bases). This CDR3 is built from 13 residues. Trimming removed 3 bases at V and 11 bases at J, with 15 bases between. Germline-derived CDR1 and CDR2 are SGHTA and FQGNSA. The DNA of the CDR3 is TGTGCCAGCAGCTTGGGGGCGGCCCGGGAGCAGTATTTT. It translates to CASSLGAAREQYF. Drawing the rest from reference TRBV7-2 and TRBJ2-3, the complete variable domain is GAGVSQSPSNKVTEKGKDVELRCDPISGHTALYWYRQSLGQGLEFLIYFQGNSAPDKSGLPSDRFSAERTGGSVSTLTIQRTQQEDSAVYLCASSLGAAREQYFGPGTRLTVL.

The chain joins TRBV9 to TRBJ2-1; TRBD2 matches 8 bases. Germline V CDR1 and CDR2: SGDLS, YYNGEE. The V segment lost 4 bases and the J segment 6 bases; nucleotides outside the gene matches: 9. The CDR3 contains 15 residues. CDR3 DNA: TGTGCCAGCAGCCCCCGGGGGAGCGGGGGCAATGAGCAGTTCTTC. The encoded protein is CASSPRGSGGNEQFF.

This sequence joins TRBV6-2 or TRBV6-3 and TRBJ1-1; 11 nucleotides agree with TRBD1. Germline V gives CDR1 MNHEY, CDR2 SVGEGT. There are 17 residues in the CDR3. The J segment lost 1 base and the V segment lost 6 bases, leaving 10 bases of the junction unmatched. CDR3 region: CASRGVPGQGGNTEAFF. CDR3 nucleotide sequence: TGTGCCAGCAGGGGGGTACCGGGACAGGGGGGGAACACTGAAGCTTTCTTT.

This clonotype was seen many times. V gene TRBV9 combines with J gene TRBJ2-3; D not resolved. V lost 0 bases to trimming and J lost 3 bases, with 5 bases between them. CDR1 SGDLS and CDR2 YYNGEE come from the germline V gene. The CDR3 sequence is 13 residues long. The CDR3, as DNA: TGTGCCAGCAGCGTAGGGGGAACAGATACGCAGTATTTT. Translated, it gives CASSVGGTDTQYF.

The chain links TRBV27 to TRBJ2-1, with TRBD2 matching 13 bases. The CDR3 sequence is 16 residues long. Losses at the gene ends were 4 bases for V and 7 bases for J; bases not matched to a gene: 7. Germline CDR1 and CDR2: MNHEY and SMNVEV (reference sequence). The CDR3 reads CASSSRGTSGNNEQFF. CDR3 sequence (DNA): TGTGCCAGCAGTTCCCGCGGGACTAGCGGGAATAATGAGCAGTTCTTC.

The table lists this clonotype with a few counts. This chain uses TRBV19 with TRBJ2-5, with 9 bases identical to TRBD2. The trim removed 2 bases at V and 4 bases at J, leaving 11 bases unmatched. The CDR3 covers 17 residues. Germline CDR1 is LNHDA and CDR2 is SQIVND (reference sequence). The CDR3 nucleotides are TGTGCCAGTAGTATATCATCGGCTAGCGGGAATCGAGAGACCCAGTACTTC. Protein product: CASSISSASGNRETQYF. Looking up the rest from reference TRBV19 and TRBJ2-5 gives the full variable domain: DGGITQSPKYLFRKEGQNVTLSCEQNLNHDAMYWYRQDPGQGLRLIYYSQIVNDFQKGDIAEGYSVSREKKESFPLTVTSAQKNPTAFYLCASSISSASGNRETQYFGPGTRLLVL.

Here the CDR3 DNA reads TGTGCCAGCAGCTTTGCGGGAGGGCCTCAAAACATTCAGTACTTC. This sequence encodes CASSFAGGPQNIQYF. This rearrangement joins TRBV5-4 to TRBJ2-4, with TRBD2 matching 9 bases. CDR3 length equals 15 residues. Unmatched junction bases numbered 5, after V lost 2 bases and J lost 5 bases. Germline V gene sequence: CDR1 SGHNT, CDR2 YYREEE (reference sequence).

This clonotype was seen a handful of times. The rearrangement joins TRBV15 to TRBJ2-5, with unresolved D. From germline, CDR1 is LNHNV and CDR2 YYDKDF (reference sequence). The CDR3 sequence is 13 residues long. Trimming shortened V by 0 bases and J by 5 bases, and 7 bases separated the two germline ends. The CDR3 bases are TGTGCCACCAGCAGAGATATCAGGGAGACCCAGTACTTC. It encodes CATSRDIRETQYF.